This T cell receptor (beta chain) was documented in a study of blood T cell repertoires in COVID-19. The data were produced by immunoSEQ multiplex PCR, yet TCRdb's version contains in-frame clones alone and is incomplete. The sample contains approximately 170,000 clones, around 79% of which appear only once. With 5 bases clipped from V and 8 bases from J, the junction kept 8 bases outside the gene matches. Germline loops: CDR1 SGHTA, CDR2 FQGNSA. CDR3 length: 13 residues. This chain links TRBV7-2 with TRBJ1-2; 7 bases agree with TRBD1. This TCR came from a woman aged 50 to 60 with acute or convalescent COVID-19. The material sequenced was peripheral blood. The CDR3 coding sequence is TGTGCCAGCAGCAACCTACAGGGGAAGGGCTACACCTTC. Its protein is CASSNLQGKGYTF.